Presented here are 13 T cell receptor beta chains from one specimen sequenced in a study of T cell responses to AZD1222 COVID-19 vaccine. Assay used: immunoSEQ multiplex PCR; TCRdb lists only in-frame clones, some missing. The sample records approximately 170,000 clones, roughly 90% being singletons. This material consisted of peripheral blood, taken on day 0 of AZD1222 vaccination. Receptors were obtained from an adult in good health.

The chain is built from TRBV4-1 and TRBJ1-1, with D possibly being TRBD1 (6 bases). V was cut by 0 bases and J by 4 bases, with 9 bases left in between. This CDR3 has 14 amino acids. The germline CDR1 and CDR2 sequences are MGHRA and YSYEKL. The CDR3 DNA reads as TGCGCCAGCAGCCAAGAGAACAGGGCCACTGAAGCTTTCTTT. It translates to CASSQENRATEAFF.

This clone occurred once. The CDR3 spells CASSPFPTSGNTIYF. The CDR3 nucleotides are TGTGCCAGCTCACCATTTCCGACCTCTGGAAACACCATATATTTT. The genes are TRBV18 and TRBJ1-3; D is undetermined. The length of the CDR3 is 15 residues. The germline gives CDR1 KGHSH, CDR2 LQKENI. V lost 2 bases and J lost 0, with 8 bases in between.

V usage is TRBV13 and J usage is TRBJ1-5; 7 nucleotides align to TRBD1. The V segment lost 6 bases and the J segment 7 bases; nucleotides outside the gene matches: 3. This CDR3 spans 12 amino acids. Germline V gives CDR1 PRHDT, CDR2 FYEKMQ (reference sequence). CDR3 coding DNA: TGTGCCAGCAGTTCAGGGGGACAGCCCCAGCATTTT. This translates into CASSSGGQPQHF.

This chain connects TRBV28 to TRBJ1-5; D possibly corresponds to TRBD1 (6 bases). Per germline, CDR1 MDHEN and CDR2 SYDVKM. This CDR3 is built from 15 residues. Deletions cut 5 bases from V and 2 bases from J, with 13 bases between. CDR3 sequence (DNA): TGTGCCAGCAGTCAACAGGGAAAGGGCAATCAGCCCCAGCATTTT. Its protein is CASSQQGKGNQPQHF.

The chain has TRBV7-2 and TRBJ2-3, with 8 nucleotides matching TRBD2. V shed 2 bases, J shed 4 bases, and the junction held 8 bases outside the gene matches. Germline lookup yields CDR1 SGHTA and CDR2 FQGNSA. The CDR3 contains 16 residues. In DNA form, the CDR3 reads TGTGCCAGCAGCTTATTGGGACTAGAACTAGCAGATACGCAGTATTTT. As protein: CASSLLGLELADTQYF.

The chain is built from TRBV2 and TRBJ1-5; D is ambiguous. The CDR3 contains 13 residues. Trimming stripped 1 base from V and 2 bases from J, with 3 bases between. The germline V gene encodes CDR1 SNHLY and CDR2 FYNNEI. Written as DNA, the CDR3 is TGTGCCAGCAGTGAAGTGCGCAATCAGCCCCAGCATTTT. Translating gives CASSEVRNQPQHF.

The V and J genes are TRBV29-1 and TRBJ1-5; tentatively, D is TRBD1 (6 bases). Per the germline V gene, CDR1 is SQVTM and CDR2 is ANQGSEA. This CDR3 is built from 13 residues. Trimming removed 7 bases from V and 2 bases from J, with 12 bases in between. CDR3 in DNA: TGCAGCGCCACGGACAGTGGCAATCAGCCCCAGCATTTT. It translates to CSATDSGNQPQHF.

This chain joins TRBV18 and TRBJ2-7; D ambiguous. Trimming shortened V by 3 bases and J by 2 bases, and 14 bases separated the two germline ends. Germline V CDR1 and CDR2: KGHSH, LQKENI. The CDR3 runs to 15 residues. The CDR3 loop is CASSPADGSPYEQYF. The DNA of the CDR3 is TGTGCCAGCTCACCCGCCGACGGATCCCCCTACGAGCAGTACTTC.

The chain joins TRBV3-1 (or the pseudogene TRBV3-2) to TRBJ1-4; D may be TRBD1 (6 bases). Germline lookup yields CDR1 LGHDT and CDR2 YNNKEL (reference sequence). V lost 3 bases and J lost 5, with 10 bases in between. CDR3 length: 14 amino acids. In DNA, the CDR3 is TGTGCCAGCAGCCAGAGGGGGGGGAATGAAAAACTGTTTTTT. Translated, it gives CASSQRGGNEKLFF.

J is TRBJ1-1 and V is TRBV15; 9 bases align to TRBD1. Germline V lookup: CDR1 LNHNV, CDR2 YYDKDF (reference sequence). V was pared by 0 bases and J by 5 bases, with 7 bases of the junction left unmatched. The CDR3 contains 16 residues. The DNA of the CDR3 is TGTGCCACCAGCAGAGATGCACAGGGGGCCAAAACTGAAGCTTTCTTT. Residues: CATSRDAQGAKTEAFF.

This rearrangement joins TRBV2 to TRBJ1-4, with 7 bases fitting TRBD1. The CDR3 consists of 12 residues. Germline loops: CDR1 SNHLY, CDR2 FYNNEI. The V and J ends lost 8 bases and 8 bases, in that order; junction bases with no gene match: 5. The DNA for the CDR3 is TGTGCCAGCGTAGGGGGCCAAGAAAAACTGTTTTTT. This sequence encodes CASVGGQEKLFF.

The chain joins TRBV28 to TRBJ2-7, with a weak D call TRBD2 (5 bases). V lost 4 bases and J 0 bases, leaving 19 bases between the germline ends. This CDR3 contains 17 residues. Germline V gene data show CDR1 as MDHEN and CDR2 as SYDVKM. The CDR3 region is CASSSWGDFESSYEQYF. The CDR3 DNA is TGTGCCAGCAGTTCATGGGGAGACTTCGAAAGCTCCTACGAGCAGTACTTC.

The J gene is TRBJ2-1, the V gene TRBV12-3 or TRBV12-4, with 9 bases fitting TRBD2. CDR3 size: 13 residues. With V trimmed by 8 bases and J by 5 bases, 4 bases remained unmatched. CDR3 nucleotides: TGTGCCAGCCGACTAGCGGCCCACAATGAGCAGTTCTTC. Translation: CASRLAAHNEQFF.